Below, 24 T cell receptor beta chains from the same sample are listed, as sequenced in a study of cytomegalovirus exposure and HLA in healthy donors. The PCR had 60 Vbeta and 13 Jbeta primers. The table came from immunoSEQ multiplex PCR; TCRdb's copy has only in-frame clones and leaves some out. The sample contains some 180,000 clones, roughly 87% of which appear only once. Sequencing input: PBMCs. The source is a girl under three years old in good health and CMV-seronegative.

V is TRBV27 and J is TRBJ2-7, with a weak D call TRBD2 (5 bases). Germline CDR1 is MNHEY and CDR2 is SMNVEV (reference sequence). V gave up 4 bases and J gave up 2 bases, with 21 bases separating them. The CDR3 runs to 17 residues. As DNA, the CDR3 is TGTGCCAGCAGTTACCGACTACCTACGACTACAGCCTACGAGCAGTACTTC. Translated, it gives CASSYRLPTTTAYEQYF.

This chain uses TRBV11-2 with TRBJ2-3; D possibly corresponds to TRBD2 (6 bases). Trimming removed 2 bases from V and 2 bases from J, with 17 bases in between. The CDR3 extends over 17 amino acids. CDR1 and CDR2 from the germline V gene are SGHAT and FQNNGV. CDR3 amino acids: CASSLPRGAGSTDTQYF. CDR3 coding DNA: TGTGCCAGCAGCTTACCTCGGGGAGCGGGTTCCACAGATACGCAGTATTTT.

This rearrangement joins TRBV6-5 to TRBJ1-3; 9 bases match TRBD1. Germline assignment: CDR1 MNHEY and CDR2 SVGAGI. The CDR3 length is 14 residues. V lost 6 bases and J lost 0; bases outside the gene matches: 0. CDR3 DNA: TGTGCCAGCAGACAGGGGGCCTCTGGAAACACCATATATTTT. Protein product: CASRQGASGNTIYF.

The chain joins TRBV9 to TRBJ2-5; 15 positions agree with TRBD2. The CDR3 has 16 residues. V trimming: 4 bases; J trimming: 5 bases; junction bases outside the gene matches: 6. Germline CDR1 is SGDLS and CDR2 is YYNGEE. For the CDR3, the DNA is TGTGCCAGCAGCCGGACTAGCGGGGGGGCCGGTGAGACCCAGTACTTC. Translation gives CASSRTSGGAGETQYF.

The V gene is TRBV27, the J gene TRBJ2-7; D call uncertain. Germline V lookup: CDR1 MNHEY, CDR2 SMNVEV (reference sequence). The V gene lost 2 bases and the J gene lost 0 bases, with 8 bases spanning the gap. The CDR3 runs 14 residues. The DNA of the CDR3 is TGTGCCAGCAGTTTAGGTCTTAGCTCCTACGAGCAGTACTTC. It translates to CASSLGLSSYEQYF.

The rearrangement links TRBV5-6 to TRBJ1-1; TRBD1 matches 7 bases. Germline V gives CDR1 SGHDT, CDR2 YYEEEE. Germline trimming cut 0 bases from V and 0 bases from J; bases unmatched to any gene: 8. The CDR3 has 17 amino acids. The CDR3: CASSLAIRGNMNTEAFF. As DNA, the CDR3 is TGTGCCAGCAGCTTGGCCATCAGGGGGAACATGAACACTGAAGCTTTCTTT.

The J gene is TRBJ1-3, the V gene TRBV4-1, with 8 bases lining up with TRBD1. Trimming at V came to 6 bases and at J to 2 bases, leaving 6 bases not matched to a gene. Per the germline V gene, CDR1 is MGHRA and CDR2 is YSYEKL. The CDR3 covers 15 residues. The CDR3 sequence: CASRQGELAGNTIYF. CDR3 in DNA: TGCGCCAGCAGACAGGGGGAACTCGCTGGAAACACCATATATTTT.

The chain links TRBV5-1 to TRBJ2-2, with a weak D call TRBD2 (6 bases). Germline V lookup: CDR1 SGHRS, CDR2 YFSETQ. Trimming shortened V by 5 bases and J by 0 bases, and 14 bases separated the two germline ends. This CDR3 comprises 16 residues. This CDR3 is CASRDWRATNTGELFF. CDR3 nucleotide sequence: TGCGCCAGCAGAGATTGGAGGGCCACGAACACCGGGGAGCTGTTTTTT.

J is TRBJ2-2 and V is TRBV13; D not certain. This CDR3 contains 15 residues. CDR1 PRHDT and CDR2 FYEKMQ come from the germline V gene (reference sequence). Trimming left V 6 bases short and J 1 base short, with 12 bases between. The CDR3 loop reads CASREKRRNTGELFF. The CDR3 DNA follows: TGTGCCAGCAGAGAAAAGCGAAGGAACACCGGGGAGCTGTTTTTT.

The chain links TRBV5-1 to TRBJ2-3, with TRBD1 identical over 10 bases. The CDR3 sequence is 15 residues long. V lost 2 bases and J lost 6; bases outside the gene matches: 6. Per the germline V gene, CDR1 is SGHRS and CDR2 is YFSETQ. DNA of the CDR3: TGCGCCAGCAGCTTACGACAGGGGGCATTGGATACGCAGTATTTT. The encoded protein is CASSLRQGALDTQYF. Complete variable domain (other parts from reference TRBV5-1 and TRBJ2-3): KAGVTQTPRYLIKTRGQQVTLSCSPISGHRSVSWYQQTPGQGLQFLFEYFSETQRNKGNFPGRFSGRQFSNSRSEMNVSTLELGDSALYLCASSLRQGALDTQYFGPGTRLTVL.

This rearrangement joins TRBV27 to TRBJ1-5; D remains unclear. Per the germline V gene, CDR1 is MNHEY and CDR2 is SMNVEV (reference sequence). V lost 0 bases and J lost 3, with 9 bases in between. The CDR3 is made up of 15 amino acids. CDR3 residues: CASSLSPVFNQPQHF. CDR3 nucleotides: TGTGCCAGCAGTTTATCCCCGGTTTTCAATCAGCCCCAGCATTTT.

CDR3 loop: CASTDRLPLAKNIQYF. CDR3 sequence (DNA): TGTGCCAGCACCGACAGGTTACCTCTAGCCAAAAACATTCAGTACTTC. The rearrangement uses TRBV6-4 and TRBJ2-4; possible D gene TRBD1, 6 bases. Germline CDR1 reads MRHNA; CDR2 reads SNTAGT. This CDR3 comprises 16 residues. Trimming removed 7 bases from V and 0 bases from J, with 16 bases in between.

The rearrangement links TRBV19 to TRBJ2-1; D unresolved. Germline-derived CDR1 and CDR2 are LNHDA and SQIVND (reference sequence). The CDR3 covers 15 residues. The V gene lost 7 bases and the J gene lost 4 bases, with 17 bases spanning the gap. The CDR3 region has the DNA TGTGCCAGTAAATTAGACCCTTTGAGGTACAATGAGCAGTTCTTC. This codes for CASKLDPLRYNEQFF.

The chain carries TRBV27 and TRBJ2-1; D may be TRBD2 (6 bases). This CDR3 has 16 amino acids. Per germline, CDR1 MNHEY and CDR2 SMNVEV (reference sequence). The ends were cut back, 1 base at V and 5 bases at J, with 15 bases in the middle. The DNA of the CDR3 is TGTGCCAGCAGTTTATTTCGAGTGGCGGGGAACAATGAGCAGTTCTTC. This encodes CASSLFRVAGNNEQFF.

V and J are TRBV2 and TRBJ1-4; weak D call: TRBD1 (5 bases). Trimming stripped 7 bases from V and 5 bases from J, with 14 bases between. This CDR3 region has 14 residues. The germline CDR1 and CDR2 sequences are SNHLY and FYNNEI. The CDR3 loop is CASKQGPTNEKLFF. The DNA of the CDR3 is TGTGCCAGCAAGCAGGGTCCCACGAATGAAAAACTGTTTTTT.

The chain couples TRBV9 to TRBJ2-5; 7 bases align to TRBD1. CDR3 length: 14 residues. Germline V CDR1 and CDR2: SGDLS, YYNGEE. Trimming cost V 1 base and J 4 bases; bases outside gene matches: 4. The CDR3 region has the DNA TGTGCCAGCAGCGTAACAGGGGTGGGAGAGACCCAGTACTTC. As protein: CASSVTGVGETQYF.

The rearrangement uses TRBV5-4 and TRBJ2-7, with TRBD1 identical over 7 bases. This CDR3 spans 12 amino acids. Germline lookup yields CDR1 SGHNT and CDR2 YYREEE (reference sequence). The V segment lost 2 bases and the J segment 5 bases; nucleotides outside the gene matches: 1. CDR3 amino acids: CASSLDRDEQYF. The CDR3 nucleotides are TGTGCCAGCAGCTTAGACAGGGACGAGCAGTACTTC.

This chain connects TRBV30 to TRBJ2-7; a possible D gene is TRBD2 (5 bases). CDR1 is GTSNPN, CDR2 SVGIG, per germline (reference sequence). The CDR3 covers 13 residues. Trimming left V 2 bases short and J 3 bases short, with 11 bases between. DNA for the CDR3: TGTGCCTGGAGTTACGGGGATCACTACGAGCAGTACTTC. Translated: CAWSYGDHYEQYF. Combining the CDR3 with reference TRBV30 and TRBJ2-7 gives the whole variable domain SQTIHQWPATLVQPVGSPLSLECTVEGTSNPNLYWYRQAAGRGLQLLFYSVGIGQISSEVPQNLSASRPQDRQFILSSKKLLLSDSGFYLCAWSYGDHYEQYFGPGTRLTVT.

V gene TRBV11-1 combines with J gene TRBJ2-7; TRBD1 matches 9 bases. Germline lookup yields CDR1 SGHAT and CDR2 FQDESV (reference sequence). V lost 5 bases to trimming and J lost 6 bases; unmatched junction nucleotides: 8. The CDR3 has 14 amino acids. The CDR3 bases are TGTGCCAGCAGCACAGGACAGGGGCGAAGCGAGCAGTACTTC. It translates to CASSTGQGRSEQYF.

The rearrangement joins TRBV11-2 to TRBJ2-7; 12 bases map to TRBD1. Germline-derived CDR1 and CDR2 are SGHAT and FQNNGV. V trimming: 4 bases; J trimming: 7 bases; junction bases outside the gene matches: 11. The CDR3 has 16 residues. For the CDR3, the DNA is TGTGCCAGCAGCTCGCACTGGGGACAGGGGGCGTTGGAGCAGTACTTC. It is translated as CASSSHWGQGALEQYF.

CDR3 in amino acids: CSVDEVGQSSYNEQFF. The CDR3 DNA follows: TGCAGCGTTGATGAGGTCGGACAGTCCTCCTACAATGAGCAGTTCTTC. The J gene is TRBJ2-1, the V gene TRBV29-1; a possible D gene is TRBD1 (6 bases). The CDR3 contains 16 residues. Deletions cut 3 bases from V and 0 bases from J, with 15 bases between. Germline assignment: CDR1 SQVTM and CDR2 ANQGSEA.

The chain is built from TRBV9 and TRBJ1-2, with D possibly TRBD1 on 5 matching bases. The length of the CDR3 is 16 residues. Germline loops: CDR1 SGDLS, CDR2 YYNGEE. V lost 4 bases, J lost 8 bases, and 24 bases lay in between. In DNA form, the CDR3 reads TGTGCCAGCAGCCCCAGGTTGGGGCAGCCCGTTTGGGGCTACACCTTC. It translates to CASSPRLGQPVWGYTF.

The V gene is TRBV5-6, the J gene TRBJ2-5; 12 bases agree with TRBD2. Germline V gene data show CDR1 as SGHDT and CDR2 as YYEEEE. The CDR3 extends over 16 amino acids. V shed 0 bases and J 1 base; nucleotides not matched to a gene: 1. The CDR3 spells CASSLGLAGAQETQYF. CDR3 nucleotides: TGTGCCAGCAGCTTGGGACTAGCGGGAGCCCAAGAGACCCAGTACTTC.

The rearrangement links TRBV6-4 to TRBJ2-5; a weak D match, TRBD1 (5 bases). From germline, CDR1 is MRHNA and CDR2 SNTAGT. V lost 4 bases, J lost 4 bases, and 16 bases lay in between. The CDR3 runs 15 residues. The chain's CDR3 is CASSAGPATGETQYF. DNA for the CDR3: TGTGCCAGCAGTGCAGGCCCTGCTACAGGAGAGACCCAGTACTTC.